This TCR beta chain derives from a study of T-cell reconstitution after alpha-beta-depleted transplantation in children. To note about this clonotype: The conserved phenylalanine or tryptophan normally closing the CDR3 is absent here, so this likely arose from a read error.

As it was prepared, the TCRbeta library received unique molecular identifiers. From the PCR reads, TCRdb called clonotypes with MiXCR, one entry per CDR3 protein. The sample shows some 840,000 distinct CDR3 sequences, under 20% of them seen only once. The V segment lost 3 bases and the J segment 7 bases; nucleotides outside the gene matches: 5. Germline V gene lookup returns CDR1 LNHDA and CDR2 SQIVND (reference sequence). This CDR3 spans 15 amino acids. The V call is TRBV19, the J call TRBJ2-1; 11 nucleotides align to TRBD2. The sample was PBMCs, mostly from graft donor cells, taken 360 days after TCRalphabeta/CD19-depleted stem cell transplant. The source is a male patient between 10 and 17 years old who had a stem cell transplant for acute lymphoblastic leukemia, so the T cells may come from the graft donor. The CDR3 bases are TGTGCCAGTAGTATTGGGCTAGCGGGAGGAAATGAGCAGTTCATC. Translated: CASSIGLAGGNEQFI.